The 2 T cell receptor beta chains presented below share a single source sample, sequenced in a study of cytomegalovirus exposure and HLA in healthy donors. Only in-frame clones appear in the TCRdb table, and some are missing; sequencing was by immunoSEQ multiplex PCR. The profile shows 250,000 to 350,000 clones, roughly 89% of them singletons. Sequencing was performed on PBMCs. Source of these receptors: a woman aged 18 to 35 in good health and CMV-seronegative.

The chain's CDR3 is CASRDTGYGYTF. The CDR3 DNA is TGTGCCAGCAGAGACACTGGGTATGGCTACACCTTC. V is TRBV27 and J is TRBJ1-2; D remains unclear. This CDR3 has 12 residues. V was clipped by 6 bases and J by 5 bases, with 10 bases between them. Per germline, CDR1 MNHEY and CDR2 SMNVEV (reference sequence).

The chain combines TRBV14 with TRBJ2-5; D uncertain. Germline assignment: CDR1 SGHDN and CDR2 FVKESK. The germline V and J ends were trimmed by 1 base and 5 bases, with 14 bases remaining between them. The CDR3 sequence is 15 residues long. The CDR3 sequence: CASSQGPLVGETQYF. In DNA, the CDR3 is TGTGCCAGCAGCCAAGGGCCGTTGGTGGGCGAGACCCAGTACTTC.